This entry lists 28 T cell receptor beta chains sequenced from one sample in a study of identical twins. TCRdb re-called the 5' RACE reads with MiXCR, one entry per CDR3 protein. Of roughly 260,000 distinct CDR3 sequences in the sample, about an eighth were seen once. Sequences were obtained from memory (CD45RO+) T cells sorted from blood. The receptors were gathered from a woman under 30 in good health.

The sample holds a few counts of this clonotype. The rearrangement links TRBV6-6 to TRBJ2-7; 7 nucleotides agree with TRBD1. Germline CDR1 reads MNHNY; CDR2 reads SVGAGI (reference sequence). This CDR3 spans 12 amino acids. Unmatched junction bases numbered 4, after V lost 6 bases and J lost 5 bases. This chain's CDR3 is CASRGTVDEQYF. In nucleotides, the CDR3 is TGTGCCAGCAGAGGGACAGTCGACGAGCAGTACTTC.

Many counts were recorded for this clonotype. V is TRBV29-1 and J is TRBJ2-3, with TRBD2 identical over 9 bases. Germline values: CDR1 SQVTM, CDR2 ANQGSEA. The ends lost 2 bases at V and 1 base at J; junction bases unmatched: 4. CDR3 size: 15 residues. The CDR3 loop reads CSVEYSSGGTDTQYF. CDR3 sequence (DNA): TGCAGCGTTGAATATTCTAGCGGGGGCACAGATACGCAGTATTTT.

This sequence joins TRBV5-6 and TRBJ2-5; TRBD1 is a possible D gene (5 bases). Germline values: CDR1 SGHDT, CDR2 YYEEEE. With 5 bases removed from V and 5 bases from J, the gap between germline ends came to 13 bases. The CDR3 covers 13 residues. DNA for the CDR3: TGTGCCAGCAGTCCAGGGTCAAGGGAGACCCAGTACTTC. It codes for CASSPGSRETQYF.

This chain joins TRBV7-2 and TRBJ2-5; 8 positions match TRBD2. The V segment lost 6 bases and the J segment 9 bases; nucleotides outside the gene matches: 12. This CDR3 comprises 14 residues. Germline V CDR1 and CDR2: SGHTA, FQGNSA. CDR3 DNA sequence: TGTGCCAGCAGGGATAGCGGGGCGCGCACGGCCCAGTACTTC. Protein product: CASRDSGARTAQYF.

This clonotype was detected only a few times. The chain carries TRBV20-1 and TRBJ2-7; 8 bases agree with TRBD1. Unmatched junction bases numbered 1, after V lost 4 bases and J lost 2 bases. This CDR3 is 12 amino acids long. Germline CDR1 is DFQATT and CDR2 is SNEGSKA (reference sequence). The CDR3 is CSATTGAYEQYF. CDR3 DNA sequence: TGCAGTGCTACGACAGGGGCCTACGAGCAGTACTTC.

This clonotype was seen only a few times. A read error is possible here, since a much larger clone lies one base away. The chain links TRBV6-5 to TRBJ1-1; maybe TRBD1 (6 bases). The germline V gene has CDR1 MNHEY and CDR2 SVGAGI. The CDR3 sequence is 12 residues long. CDR3 residues: CSSSYGGLYAFF. DNA for the CDR3: TGTTCCAGCAGTTACGGGGGGCTTTACGCTTTCTTT.

This chain joins TRBV24-1 and TRBJ2-7; D is undetermined. V was trimmed by 4 bases and J by 9 bases, leaving 18 bases between them. The CDR3 covers 14 residues. Germline CDR1 is KGHDR and CDR2 is SFDVKD. The CDR3 coding sequence is TGTGCCACCAGTGACCCCCGTAGCCAAGTGGGGCAGTACTTC. Protein: CATSDPRSQVGQYF.

The chain combines TRBV20-1 with TRBJ2-3; TRBD2 matches at 10 bases. This CDR3 comprises 14 residues. V shed 6 bases and J 4 bases; nucleotides not matched to a gene: 7. From germline, CDR1 is DFQATT and CDR2 SNEGSKA (reference sequence). CDR3 sequence (DNA): TGCAGTGCCTCCCTAGCGGGAGCCCCAGATACGCAGTATTTT. It encodes CSASLAGAPDTQYF.

For the CDR3, the DNA is TGTGCCAGCAGGATAGGACAGGCGAGCACCGGGGAGCTGTTTTTT. Translating gives CASRIGQASTGELFF. The J gene is TRBJ2-2, the V gene TRBV9, with 7 bases matching TRBD1. Germline assignment: CDR1 SGDLS and CDR2 YYNGEE. This CDR3 comprises 15 residues. J gave up 4 bases and V 5 bases, and 8 bases lay outside the gene matches.

This clonotype was seen a handful of times. The chain has TRBV29-1 and TRBJ1-1; a possible D gene is TRBD1 (5 bases). CDR3 length: 15 amino acids. Trimming took off 1 base at V and 6 bases at J, with 18 bases between the two ends. The germline V gene has CDR1 SQVTM and CDR2 ANQGSEA. The CDR3 coding sequence is TGCAGCGTTGAAGCCGGGACGGCCCATGGGGCTGAAGCTTTCTTT. It translates to CSVEAGTAHGAEAFF. Full variable domain (outside the CDR3, taken from reference TRBV29-1 and TRBJ1-1): SAVISQKPSRDICQRGTSLTIQCQVDSQVTMMFWYRQQPGQSLTLIATANQGSEATYESGFVIDKFPISRPNLTFSTLTVSNMSPEDSSIYLCSVEAGTAHGAEAFFGQGTRLTVV.

The V gene is TRBV10-3, the J gene TRBJ2-1; D is perhaps TRBD2 (5 bases). Germline lookup yields CDR1 ENHRY and CDR2 SYGVKD. The length of the CDR3 is 14 residues. Trimming shortened V by 7 bases and J by 6 bases, and 16 bases separated the two germline ends. CDR3 DNA sequence: TGTGCCATCAAGGGCTTCTTCCTAGCCAATGAGCAGTTCTTC. It yields the protein CAIKGFFLANEQFF.

The chain is built from TRBV23-1 and TRBJ1-5, with D unclear. TRBV23-1 is flagged as an ORF with uncertain function. The CDR3 contains 16 residues. The germline V and J ends were trimmed by 3 bases and 0 bases, with 12 bases remaining between them. The CDR3 DNA follows: TGCGCCAGCAGTCAGATAGGTCCCGATAGCAATCAGCCCCAGCATTTT. This translates into CASSQIGPDSNQPQHF.

This clonotype was seen a few times. The chain links TRBV29-1 to TRBJ2-2; 8 positions match TRBD2. Germline V CDR1 and CDR2: SQVTM, ANQGSEA. This CDR3 has 13 amino acids. The J segment lost 8 bases and the V segment lost 5 bases, leaving 7 bases of the junction unmatched. CDR3 bases: TGCAGCGTTTCCGGGACTAGGGGGGGGGAGCTGTTTTTT. Translated, it gives CSVSGTRGGELFF.

This clonotype has a count of ten or more. V is TRBV5-1 and J is TRBJ1-2, with 9 bases that match TRBD1. This CDR3 is built from 13 residues. Losses at the gene ends were 4 bases for V and 7 bases for J; bases not matched to a gene: 5. CDR1 and CDR2 (germline): SGHRS, YFSETQ. The CDR3 DNA follows: TGCGCCAGCAGCGGGGGACAGGGCGGTGGCTACACCTTC. This sequence encodes CASSGGQGGGYTF. The variable domain in full, completed from reference TRBV5-1 and TRBJ1-2, reads KAGVTQTPRYLIKTRGQQVTLSCSPISGHRSVSWYQQTPGQGLQFLFEYFSETQRNKGNFPGRFSGRQFSNSRSEMNVSTLELGDSALYLCASSGGQGGGYTFGSGTRLTVV.

V and J are TRBV7-2 and TRBJ1-1; D gene unclear. Trimming left V 3 bases short and J 4 bases short, with 18 bases between. This CDR3 is built from 16 residues. CDR1 is SGHTA and CDR2 is FQGNSA in the germline V gene. CDR3 protein: CASSFLAGGYSTEAFF. CDR3 coding DNA: TGTGCCAGCAGCTTTTTAGCAGGCGGATATAGCACTGAAGCTTTCTTT.

This clonotype turned up a few times. This chain connects TRBV6-1 to TRBJ2-7; D assignment may be TRBD1 or TRBD2 (5 bases each). Germline V CDR1 and CDR2: MNHNS, SASEGT. Trimming removed 6 bases from V and 6 bases from J, with 15 bases in between. The CDR3 length is 13 residues. CDR3 coding DNA: TGTGCCAGCAGCCGGGGCCGGATGGGCGAGCAGTACTTC. This sequence encodes CASSRGRMGEQYF.

The chain recombines TRBV2 with TRBJ1-3, with D hard to call. Trimming left V 1 base short and J 12 bases short, with 16 bases between. CDR1 is SNHLY, CDR2 FYNNEI, per germline. This CDR3 has 14 amino acids. CDR3 coding DNA: TGTGCCAGCAGTGAAGGAGCTGGTCGTAGACACATATATTTT. Protein sequence: CASSEGAGRRHIYF.

This clonotype was detected ten times or more. The gene calls are TRBV6-6 and TRBJ2-1, with 8 bases that match TRBD1. With V trimmed by 4 bases and J by 9 bases, 5 bases remained unmatched. This CDR3 comprises 13 residues. Germline V gene data show CDR1 as MNHNY and CDR2 as SVGAGI (reference sequence). CDR3 residues: CASSLQGEGEQFF. CDR3 DNA sequence: TGTGCCAGCAGTTTACAGGGGGAAGGTGAGCAGTTCTTC.

The CDR3 here is CSVPSGRAETGELFF. Written as DNA, the CDR3 is TGCAGCGTTCCCAGCGGGAGGGCGGAAACCGGGGAGCTGTTTTTT. The chain uses TRBV29-1 and TRBJ2-2; TRBD2 agrees at 10 bases. The germline V gene has CDR1 SQVTM and CDR2 ANQGSEA. Losses at the gene ends were 5 bases for V and 5 bases for J; bases not matched to a gene: 8. This CDR3 contains 15 residues.

This clonotype was picked up many times. The J gene is TRBJ1-5, the V gene TRBV3-1, with unresolved D. Germline loops: CDR1 LGHDT, CDR2 YNNKEL (reference sequence). Trimming left V 3 bases short and J 7 bases short, with 10 bases between. The CDR3 spans 13 residues. The CDR3: CASSQMREQPQHF. The CDR3 DNA reads as TGTGCCAGCAGCCAGATGAGGGAACAGCCCCAGCATTTT.

CDR3 in amino acids: CASSVVGGTYNEQFF. The CDR3 region has the DNA TGTGCCAGCAGCGTAGTAGGGGGGACCTACAATGAGCAGTTCTTC. The genes are TRBV9 and TRBJ2-1; D could derive from TRBD1 or TRBD2 (6 bases each). The CDR3 contains 15 residues. Germline lookup yields CDR1 SGDLS and CDR2 YYNGEE. The V end lost 0 bases, the J end lost 2 bases, and 9 bases lay between the germline ends.

This clonotype was counted a few times. J is TRBJ1-6 and V is TRBV6-2 or TRBV6-3, with 10 bases aligning to TRBD1. Germline CDR1 is MNHEY and CDR2 is SVGEGT. The junction had 0 bases not matched to a gene; V was cut back by 6 bases and J by 7 bases. CDR3 length equals 13 residues. The CDR3 sequence: CASRGQGNSPLHF. The CDR3 DNA follows: TGTGCCAGCAGGGGACAGGGGAATTCACCCCTCCACTTT.

This clonotype was recorded a few times. The chain recombines TRBV4-1 with TRBJ2-3; 10 nucleotides align to TRBD2. Germline V CDR1 and CDR2: MGHRA, YSYEKL. This CDR3 has 18 amino acids. V shed 1 base, J shed 4 bases, and the junction held 11 bases outside the gene matches. For the CDR3, the DNA is TGCGCCAGCAGCCAAGCGGCGCCTAGCGGGAGTGGAGCAGATACGCAGTATTTT. It translates to CASSQAAPSGSGADTQYF.

The chain couples TRBV4-3 to TRBJ2-3; 11 bases align to TRBD2. Trimming cost V 2 bases and J 5 bases; bases outside gene matches: 6. Looked up from germline, CDR1 is LGHNA and CDR2 is YSLEER. This CDR3 spans 16 amino acids. The CDR3 DNA reads as TGCGCCAGCAGCCAAAGCGGGACTAGCGGACGAGATACGCAGTATTTT. Translation gives CASSQSGTSGRDTQYF.

This clonotype has only a few counts. The gene calls are TRBV5-5 and TRBJ1-1, with D perhaps TRBD1 (5 bases). V shed 4 bases and J shed 1 base, with 11 bases lying between them. Germline CDR1 and CDR2: SGHKS and YYEKEE (reference sequence). This CDR3 region has 14 residues. The CDR3 DNA sequence: TGTGCCAGCAGCCAACAGGTGAAGAACACTGAAGCTTTCTTT. As protein: CASSQQVKNTEAFF.

The V and J genes are TRBV5-6 and TRBJ2-7, with 12 bases aligning to TRBD1. The CDR3 has 16 amino acids. Trimming removed 4 bases from V and 9 bases from J; junction bases left unmatched: 14. The germline V gene has CDR1 SGHDT and CDR2 YYEEEE. Here the CDR3 DNA reads TGTGCCAGCAGCGGACGGCCCGGGACAGGGGGCGTCGTGCAGTACTTC. Translation: CASSGRPGTGGVVQYF.

This rearrangement joins TRBV20-1 to TRBJ2-3; 8 nucleotides line up with TRBD2. The CDR3 has 16 residues. V lost 3 bases and J lost 3; bases outside the gene matches: 11. The germline CDR1 and CDR2 sequences are DFQATT and SNEGSKA (reference sequence). CDR3 loop: CSARGLGTRGTDTQYF. Here the CDR3 DNA reads TGCAGTGCTAGGGGGCTCGGGACTAGGGGAACAGATACGCAGTATTTT.

V and J are TRBV10-2 and TRBJ2-2; D may correspond to TRBD1 or TRBD2 (6 bases each). This CDR3 has 16 amino acids. The V end lost 6 bases, the J end lost 7 bases, and 21 bases lay between the germline ends. The germline V gene encodes CDR1 WSHSY and CDR2 SAAADI. CDR3: CASSLDSRRRDGELFF. The CDR3 region has the DNA TGCGCCAGCAGCCTGGACAGCCGACGGAGGGACGGGGAGCTGTTTTTT.